This T cell receptor (beta chain) originates from a study of T cell repertoires in cytomegalovirus infection. This CDR3 spans 17 amino acids. Trimming left V 6 bases short and J 2 bases short, with 23 bases between. Germline lookup yields CDR1 MGHDK and CDR2 SYGVNS. TCRdb itself ran the reads through MiXCR, one entry per CDR3 protein. This sample has hundreds of thousands of distinct CDR3 sequences; around a tenth occur once, and the top ten carry 3.5% to 4.5%. The origin of this receptor is a human donor in good health (CMV status not recorded). Some clones in this sample may be carry-over from other donors' samples. The V and J genes are TRBV25-1 and TRBJ2-7, with a weak D call TRBD2 (6 bases). The sample consisted of PBMCs. The CDR3 spells CASSLSWSGVGTYEQYF. CDR3 DNA: TGTGCCAGCAGCCTCAGTTGGTCGGGAGTCGGCACCTACGAGCAGTACTTC.